The 5 T cell receptor beta chains below were found in one sample sequenced in a study of CD8+ T cells in alopecia areata (dated by TCRdb to the late 2010s). The protocol used for the library was the immunoSEQ multiplex PCR assay. RNA was extracted from all samples and reverse transcribed into cDNA, which served as template for TCR sequencing. TCRdb re-hosts the immuneACCESS table, in-frame sequences only. Its copies lack some clones; in the studies checked, an unresolved V gene accounts for under half of them, and the cause for the rest is not known. In this sample the table shows about 150,000 clones, about 53% of which occur a single time. The ten largest clones add up to roughly a fifth of the sample. Taken with the paper, the label for time point translates to: baseline before oral tofacitinib. This sample comprised CD8+ T cells sorted from blood, obtained at week 0. The source of these receptors is a human donor with alopecia areata.

J is TRBJ2-3 and V is TRBV5-1; D possibly corresponds to TRBD2 (5 bases). This CDR3 region has 15 residues. Trimming took off 0 bases at V and 0 bases at J, with 8 bases between the two ends. CDR1 SGHRS and CDR2 YFSETQ come from the germline V gene. The DNA for the CDR3 is TGCGCCAGCAGCTTGGAGAAGCGGAGCACAGATACGCAGTATTTT. Amino acid sequence: CASSLEKRSTDTQYF. Filled out from reference TRBV5-1 and TRBJ2-3, the complete variable domain reads KAGVTQTPRYLIKTRGQQVTLSCSPISGHRSVSWYQQTPGQGLQFLFEYFSETQRNKGNFPGRFSGRQFSNSRSEMNVSTLELGDSALYLCASSLEKRSTDTQYFGPGTRLTVL.

This chain joins TRBV2 and TRBJ2-1, with TRBD2 identical over 7 bases. The germline V gene has CDR1 SNHLY and CDR2 FYNNEI. V was clipped by 11 bases and J by 7 bases; unmatched bases: 8. CDR3 size: 12 residues. The CDR3 DNA follows: TGTGCCTCAAGGGCGGGAGTAAATGAGCAGTTCTTC. Its protein product is CASRAGVNEQFF.

The rearrangement uses TRBV7-2 and TRBJ2-3; D is ambiguous. The CDR3 contains 12 residues. The V gene lost 2 bases and the J gene lost 6 bases, with 6 bases spanning the gap. CDR1 is SGHTA, CDR2 FQGNSA, per germline. CDR3 sequence (DNA): TGTGCCAGCAGCTTATTGAGCGATACGCAGTATTTT. Translation: CASSLLSDTQYF.

The J gene is TRBJ2-7, the V gene TRBV27; weak D call: TRBD1 (5 bases). This CDR3 is built from 12 residues. Germline V gives CDR1 MNHEY, CDR2 SMNVEV (reference sequence). V dropped 5 bases and J dropped 3 bases, with 8 bases sitting between them. The CDR3 bases are TGTGCCAGCAGTGGCAGGGACTACGAGCAGTACTTC. This encodes CASSGRDYEQYF.

V gene TRBV9 combines with J gene TRBJ2-1, with 10 nucleotides matching TRBD1. The CDR3 extends over 18 amino acids. Trimming at V came to 0 bases and at J to 5 bases, leaving 11 bases not matched to a gene. Germline CDR1 reads SGDLS; CDR2 reads YYNGEE. This CDR3 is CASSVGPRQGAFHNEQFF. The CDR3 nucleotides are TGTGCCAGCAGCGTAGGCCCCCGACAGGGGGCATTCCACAATGAGCAGTTCTTC.